This T cell receptor beta chain was sequenced for a study of T cell responses to AZD1222 COVID-19 vaccine. The repertoire was sequenced with immunoSEQ multiplex PCR; TCRdb's copy has only in-frame clones and lacks some. Found here are more than 150,000 clones, 90% of them singletons; the top ten hold over 1.5%. Study observations and caveats: After the peak T cell response, and only then, were repertoires sampled.

The CDR3 sequence is 15 residues long. Germline V gene lookup returns CDR1 LNHNV and CDR2 YYDKDF (reference sequence). J lost 0 bases, V lost 4 bases, and 4 bases had no gene match. On this clone: Its antigen is still unknown.

This clonotype originated in an adult in good health. The source was peripheral blood, collected on day 0 of AZD1222 vaccination. The gene calls are TRBV15 and TRBJ2-3; 7 nucleotides line up with TRBD1. The CDR3 loop is CATSKGQSSTDTQYF. The CDR3 coding sequence is TGTGCCACCAGCAAGGGACAGAGTAGCACAGATACGCAGTATTTT.